This section outlines one T cell receptor (beta chain) sequence together with its context. Its cognate antigen is unknown. The data stem from a study of T cells expressing NK-cell markers. TCR beta cDNA was generated via 5'RACE template switching incorporating UMIs. After re-calling the 5' RACE reads, TCRdb lists one entry per CDR3 protein, DNA absent. Its table records about 150,000 distinct CDR3 sequences. This CDR3 is built from 17 residues. In germline, CDR1 is SGDLS, CDR2 YYNGEE. Whole-study findings and limits: Once again these clonotypes came out on top in the CD3+CD56-NKG2C+ fraction of several donors. NKG2C+ dominant clonotype frequencies in six or seven donors were roughly 1.0-7.0% of CD8+ T cells.

This clonotype was obtained from a woman aged 45-60 years in good health. The rearrangement uses TRBV9 and TRBJ2-3; as DNA is missing, the TRBD2 call by TCRdb cannot be tested. Sequencing was performed on blood T cells: a sorted CD56 or NKG2C T cell subset, CD4+ or CD8+ T cells, or bulk PBMC T cells (not recorded which). CDR3 protein: CASSVIGAGAFTDTQYF.